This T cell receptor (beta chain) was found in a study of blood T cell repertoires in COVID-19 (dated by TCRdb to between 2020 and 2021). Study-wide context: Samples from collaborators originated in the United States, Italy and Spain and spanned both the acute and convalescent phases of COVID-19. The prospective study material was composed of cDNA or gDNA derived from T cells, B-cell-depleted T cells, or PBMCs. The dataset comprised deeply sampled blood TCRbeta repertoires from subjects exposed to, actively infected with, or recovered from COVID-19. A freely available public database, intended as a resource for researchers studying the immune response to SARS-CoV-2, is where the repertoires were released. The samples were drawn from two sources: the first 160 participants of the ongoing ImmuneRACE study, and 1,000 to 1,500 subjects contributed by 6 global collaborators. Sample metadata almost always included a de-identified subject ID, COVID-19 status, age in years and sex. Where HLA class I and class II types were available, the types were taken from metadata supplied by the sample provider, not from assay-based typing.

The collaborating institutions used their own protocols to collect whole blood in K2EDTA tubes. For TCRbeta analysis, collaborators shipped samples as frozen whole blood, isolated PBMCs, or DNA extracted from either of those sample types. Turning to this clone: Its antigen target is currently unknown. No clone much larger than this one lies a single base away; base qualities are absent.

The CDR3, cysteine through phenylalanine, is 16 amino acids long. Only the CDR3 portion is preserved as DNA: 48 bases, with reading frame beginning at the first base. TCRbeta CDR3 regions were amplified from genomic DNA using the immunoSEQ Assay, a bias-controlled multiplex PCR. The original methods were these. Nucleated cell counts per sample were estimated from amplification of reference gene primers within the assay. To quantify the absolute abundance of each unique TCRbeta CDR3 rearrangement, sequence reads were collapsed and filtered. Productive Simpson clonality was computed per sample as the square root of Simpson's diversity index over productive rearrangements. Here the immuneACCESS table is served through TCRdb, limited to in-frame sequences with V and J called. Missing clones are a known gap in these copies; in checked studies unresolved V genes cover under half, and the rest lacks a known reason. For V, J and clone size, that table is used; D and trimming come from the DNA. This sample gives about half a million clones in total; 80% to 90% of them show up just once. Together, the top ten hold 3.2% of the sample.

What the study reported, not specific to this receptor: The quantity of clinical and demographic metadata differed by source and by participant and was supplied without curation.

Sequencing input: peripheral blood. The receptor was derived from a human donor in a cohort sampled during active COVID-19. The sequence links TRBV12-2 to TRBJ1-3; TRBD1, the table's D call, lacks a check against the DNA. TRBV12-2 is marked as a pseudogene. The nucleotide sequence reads TGTGCAAGTCGCTTAGCGCAATGGGACAGTGGAAACACCATATATTTT. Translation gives CASRLAQWDSGNTIYF.